This TCR beta chain was captured by sequencing in a study of T cells after yellow fever vaccination. Regarding the study as a whole: Just a small share of clonotypes turned up in the CD4 compartment as well as the CD8 compartment. Repertoires obtained by FACS sorting could include abundant clonotypes that entered as contaminants from the bulk population. Most primary-vaccination clones reappeared after the booster (96% CD4, about 88% CD8).

Making TCR cDNA involved 5'RACE template switching, which added UMIs and a universal primer site. TCRdb recomputed calls from the 5' RACE reads with MiXCR, one row per CDR3 protein. The sample lists 310,000 or so distinct CDR3 sequences, about 6.9% occurring once. This clonotype was counted many times. The antigen remains unidentified. V lost 8 bases to trimming and J lost 3 bases, with 14 bases between them. The CDR3 loop spans 13 amino acids. CDR1 and CDR2 (germline): SNHLY, FYNNEI. The origin of this receptor is a man between 18 and 35 years old who received the YFV17D yellow fever vaccine. The sample consisted of PBMCs, taken roughly 46 days after the first yellow fever vaccination. The chain recombines TRBV2 with TRBJ2-7; no definite D call. CDR3 in DNA: TGTGCCAGCCGTCGGACCTTTCGCTACGAGCAGTACTTC. This sequence encodes CASRRTFRYEQYF. Supplemented by reference TRBV2 and TRBJ2-7, the full variable domain reads EPEVTQTPSHQVTQMGQEVILRCVPISNHLYFYWYRQILGQKVEFLVSFYNNEISEKSEIFDDQFSVERPDGSNFTLKIRSTKLEDSAMYFCASRRTFRYEQYFGPGTRLTVT.